This T cell receptor (beta chain) was recovered during a study of radiation and T cells in renal cell carcinoma. Method: immunoSEQ multiplex PCR; TCRdb's copy keeps in-frame clones and lacks some. Of around 13,000 clones listed, roughly a third were seen once; the top ten hold 15%. The treatment denotes: 15 Gy SBRT to primary tumor, nephrectomy 4 weeks later. Germline CDR1 is MNHEY and CDR2 is SVGAGI. This CDR3 has 15 residues. Trimming took off 2 bases at V and 7 bases at J, with 18 bases between the two ends. Only a few counts were recorded for this clone. The V gene is TRBV6-5, the J gene TRBJ2-7; D ambiguous. This receptor was identified in a man between 60 and 70 years old with renal cell carcinoma. The input for sequencing was tumor tissue, taken from a patient whose treatment included radiotherapy and nephrectomy. The CDR3 region is CASSYTIDGFGEQYF. The CDR3 DNA sequence: TGTGCCAGCAGTTACACCATCGACGGATTTGGAGAGCAGTACTTC.